The clone carrying this TCR beta chain was picked up a small number of times. Its cognate antigen is unknown. With 4 bases clipped from V and 2 bases from J, the junction kept 4 bases outside the gene matches. The CDR3 is made up of 14 amino acids. The germline CDR1 and CDR2 sequences are SQVTM and ANQGSEA. The source of the sample is a study of blood T cells in healthy people across ages. A J-beta primer mix and a sample-barcoded 5' primer were used in a second PCR of roughly 7 to 12 cycles. All cDNA molecules were each tagged by a template-switch adaptor with 12 random nucleotides. TCRdb ran MiXCR on the 5' RACE reads and lists one entry per CDR3 protein. In the table there are about a million distinct CDR3 sequences, about 51% of which are singletons. Findings and limits, study-wide: Roughly linearly, TCR beta diversity per million T cells fell as age increased. More naive CD4+ cells and higher diversity marked long-lived donors relative to aged donors.

This TCR was sampled from a woman aged 60-75 years in good health. Sequencing used blood. This sequence joins TRBV29-1 and TRBJ1-5; 8 nucleotides align to TRBD1. CDR3 coding DNA: TGCAGCGTTGCAGGACAGGGTGGCAATCAGCCCCAGCATTTT. This codes for CSVAGQGGNQPQHF.